Below, one T cell receptor (beta chain) is given with its context. No antigen is known for it. This sample stems from a study of shared clonotypes between healthy human individuals. Background on the study: Contributing individuals were a couple of females and a few males aged 18 to 49.

Study-wide results and limits: Rarefaction showed that sequencing of sorted subsets was incomplete (despite large depth).

Cells designated naive CD8 were CD45RO-negative and were positively selected for CCR7, with terminally differentiated effector memory CD45RA+ cells excluded. All donors qualified as healthy HIV-negative adults and had experienced no recent acute infections or vaccinations. Per sorted-subset replicate PCR, input was roughly 220 ng DNA, representing roughly 30,000 T cell genomes. Sequencing was performed with immunoSEQ multiplex PCR; in TCRdb, only in-frame clones are kept and a portion is missing. The table shows about 800,000 clones, with about 97% occurring only once. Sequenced input: naive CD8+ T cells sorted from blood. The source of this sequence is a man aged 30 to 39 in good health.

The CDR3 loop reads CAWSGTGPTPQHF. CDR3 DNA sequence: TGTGCCTGGAGCGGGACAGGCCCCACGCCCCAGCATTTT. The gene calls are TRBV30 and TRBJ1-5; 8 nucleotides agree with TRBD1. Trimming removed 3 bases from V and 9 bases from J; junction bases left unmatched: 7. The CDR3 consists of 13 residues. CDR1 is GTSNPN and CDR2 is SVGIG in the germline V gene (reference sequence).